A single sample gave rise to the 14 T cell receptor beta chains below, sequenced in a study of T-cell reconstitution after alpha-beta-depleted transplantation in children. Unique molecular identifiers featured in how the TCRbeta library was prepared. Each CDR3 protein gets one entry after TCRdb re-called the PCR reads with MiXCR. The table records fewer than 550,000 distinct CDR3 sequences, roughly 11% of them present only once. The specimen comprised PBMCs, mostly from graft donor cells, sampled 180 days after TCRalphabeta/CD19-depleted stem cell transplant. The source of these receptors is a female patient between 2 and 15 years old who had a stem cell transplant for aplastic anemia, so the T cells may come from the graft donor.

This clonotype was detected a few times. This chain joins TRBV12-3 or TRBV12-4 and TRBJ2-1, with TRBD2 matching 9 bases. V dropped 0 bases and J dropped 7; count of bases not matched to a gene: 16. CDR3 length equals 19 residues. CDR3 protein: CASSLASGSTISGPNEQFF. CDR3 DNA: TGTGCCAGCAGTTTAGCTAGCGGGAGCACTATTTCGGGCCCAAATGAGCAGTTCTTC.

This clonotype was recorded a few times. J is TRBJ2-7 and V is TRBV4-1, with 10 nucleotides matching TRBD2. Trimming cost V 7 bases and J 2 bases; bases outside gene matches: 8. CDR1 and CDR2 from the germline V gene are MGHRA and YSYEKL. This CDR3 comprises 15 residues. The chain's CDR3 is CASTQTSGPPYEQYV. CDR3 in DNA: TGCGCCAGCACCCAGACTAGCGGGCCCCCCTACGAGCAGTACGTC.

This clonotype came up a few times. The gene calls are TRBV5-1 and TRBJ2-1; D is unclear. CDR1 is SGHRS, CDR2 YFSETQ, per germline. The CDR3 is 18 amino acids. V gave up 0 bases and J gave up 0 bases, with 16 bases separating them. The CDR3 loop reads CASSLGLLSLSSYNEQFF. In DNA form, the CDR3 reads TGCGCCAGCAGCTTGGGTCTTTTGTCACTCAGCTCCTACAATGAGCAGTTCTTC.

Ten or more counts support this clonotype. The V call is TRBV29-1, the J call TRBJ2-3; 11 bases fit TRBD2. Germline CDR1 and CDR2: SQVTM and ANQGSEA. The CDR3 has 16 amino acids. Trimming cost V 7 bases and J 2 bases; bases outside gene matches: 11. In nucleotides, the CDR3 is TGCAGCGGCCGGAGGCTAGCGGGAGGACCCACAGATACGCAGTATTTT. It specifies CSGRRLAGGPTDTQYF.

Turning to this clonotype: This may come from a read error, since a much larger clone is one base off. The chain employs TRBV15 and TRBJ1-1; D is unclear. Trimming pared 5 bases from V and 9 bases from J, leaving 19 bases between. Germline CDR1 reads LNHNV; CDR2 reads YYDKDF (reference sequence). The CDR3 length is 14 residues. The CDR3 sequence: CATSGRGTFDQAFF. In DNA form, the CDR3 reads TGTGCCACCAGCGGCAGAGGAACGTTTGATCAAGCTTTCTTT.

This clonotype was counted between two and nine times. The chain has TRBV28 and TRBJ2-7; D gene unclear. V lost 2 bases and J 7 bases, leaving 21 bases between the germline ends. This CDR3 is built from 16 residues. Per germline, CDR1 MDHEN and CDR2 SYDVKM. The CDR3: CASSLPSNYDNWEQYF. The CDR3 coding sequence is TGTGCCAGCAGTTTACCCTCTAACTACGACAACTGGGAGCAGTACTTC.

This rearrangement joins TRBV2 to TRBJ1-5; D gene uncertain. This CDR3 contains 14 residues. The V and J ends lost 1 base and 5 bases respectively, with 9 bases between them. The V gene's germline CDR1 is SNHLY and CDR2 FYNNEI. CDR3: CASSEGGFYQPQHF. CDR3 coding DNA: TGTGCCAGCAGTGAAGGAGGGTTCTATCAGCCCCAGCATTTT.

This clonotype showed up just a few times. The chain has TRBV19 and TRBJ2-3; the D gene is possibly TRBD2 (6 bases). V was cut by 6 bases and J by 12 bases, with 13 bases left in between. The CDR3 is 11 amino acids. The germline V gene has CDR1 LNHDA and CDR2 SQIVND (reference sequence). CDR3 amino acids: CASSNLGLQYF. The CDR3 DNA sequence: TGTGCCAGTAGCAACCTGGGACTCCAGTATTTT.

The gene calls are TRBV7-8 and TRBJ2-2, with 7 nucleotides matching TRBD1. Germline V lookup: CDR1 SGHVS, CDR2 FQNEAQ. This CDR3 is 16 amino acids long. The V gene end was trimmed by 6 bases and the J gene end by 6 bases; junction bases not matched to a gene: 13. As DNA, the CDR3 is TGTGCCAGCAGTCTCCCCAGGGGGATAGATGCCGGGGAGCTGTTTTTT. Its translation: CASSLPRGIDAGELFF.

This chain connects TRBV18 to TRBJ2-3, with 9 bases aligning to TRBD1. The trim removed 3 bases at V and 0 bases at J, leaving 7 bases unmatched. The CDR3 contains 17 residues. Per germline, CDR1 KGHSH and CDR2 LQKENI. CDR3 residues: CASSPQQGATSTDTQYF. Here the CDR3 DNA reads TGTGCCAGCTCACCCCAACAGGGGGCGACTAGCACAGATACGCAGTATTTT.

This clonotype was observed a handful of times. V gene TRBV7-2 combines with J gene TRBJ2-2, with 7 bases fitting TRBD2. Trimming at V came to 5 bases and at J to 2 bases, leaving 11 bases not matched to a gene. Germline-derived CDR1 and CDR2 are SGHTA and FQGNSA. The CDR3 has 17 residues. Written as DNA, the CDR3 is TGTGCCAGCAGCAACCGCCCCTTAGCGGGTAACACCGGGGAGCTGTTTTTT. Protein: CASSNRPLAGNTGELFF.

This clonotype was recorded a few times. The genes are TRBV20-1 and TRBJ2-7; 13 nucleotides agree with TRBD2. V trimming: 1 base; J trimming: 7 bases; junction bases outside the gene matches: 10. The CDR3 contains 16 residues. Germline CDR1 DFQATT, CDR2 SNEGSKA (reference sequence). The CDR3 DNA sequence: TGCAGTGCTAGAGGGACTAGCGGGGGCCCTTCCTCTGAGCAGTACTTC. Translation gives CSARGTSGGPSSEQYF.

The chain is built from TRBV7-2 and TRBJ2-5; weak D call: TRBD2 (6 bases). The CDR3 sequence is 14 residues long. CDR1 is SGHTA, CDR2 FQGNSA, per germline. V was shortened by 1 base and J by 4 bases, with 10 bases between the two germline ends. CDR3 DNA sequence: TGTGCCAGCAGCTTAGGACTAGATCGAGAGACCCAGTACTTC. As protein: CASSLGLDRETQYF.

This clonotype has a handful of counts. V is TRBV4-2 and J is TRBJ2-1; D is unresolved. This CDR3 is built from 14 residues. V lost 0 bases and J 6 bases, leaving 9 bases between the germline ends. From germline, CDR1 is LGHNA and CDR2 YNFKEQ. The CDR3 DNA reads TGTGCCAGCAGCCAAGAGAGGTCGGTCAATGAGCAGTTCTTC. Its translation is CASSQERSVNEQFF.